This paragraph reports one TCR beta chain. The sample originates from a study of cytomegalovirus exposure and HLA in healthy donors. The PCR used 60 Vbeta and 13 Jbeta primers. Some clones are missing from TCRdb's copy, which holds only in-frame ones; the method was immunoSEQ multiplex PCR. The sample comprises 100,000 to 150,000 clones, around three fifths of which are singletons, and roughly 8.6% rests with the top ten. Sequencing was carried out using PBMCs. This clonotype originated in a woman aged 40 to 55 in good health and CMV-seropositive.

In nucleotides, the CDR3 is TGTGCCAGCAGCCAAGGGAGGAACTATGGCTACACCTTC. This codes for CASSQGRNYGYTF. The chain carries TRBV4-2 and TRBJ1-2; D remains unclear. The CDR3 extends over 13 amino acids. V dropped 1 base and J dropped 2 bases, with 5 bases sitting between them. Germline V gene sequence: CDR1 LGHNA, CDR2 YNFKEQ.